These 25 T cell receptor beta chains share one sample of origin, sequenced in a study of cytotoxic CD8 clonotypes in ibrutinib-treated CLL. Generated by immunoSEQ multiplex PCR, the TCRdb table keeps only in-frame clones and is missing some. The sample lists 330,000 or so clones; 67% were seen once. Sequencing used PBMCs, obtained after 36 months of ibrutinib treatment. These receptors were obtained from a human donor with chronic lymphocytic leukemia.

This clone was counted between two and nine times. The chain combines TRBV29-1 with TRBJ2-5; no clear D. This CDR3 is built from 13 residues. From germline, CDR1 is SQVTM and CDR2 ANQGSEA. V lost 6 bases and J 2 bases, leaving 13 bases between the germline ends. The CDR3 coding sequence is TGCAGCGTCAAGAGGCCTATACAAGAGACCCAGTACTTC. Its protein product is CSVKRPIQETQYF.

The chain carries TRBV19 and TRBJ2-5; D uncertain. V was cut by 5 bases and J by 6 bases, with 10 bases left in between. In germline, CDR1 is LNHDA, CDR2 SQIVND (reference sequence). This CDR3 is 12 amino acids long. The CDR3 here is CASSVPLQTQYF. In DNA, the CDR3 is TGTGCCAGTAGTGTCCCCCTTCAGACCCAGTACTTC.

Only a few counts were recorded for this clone. The chain combines TRBV4-3 with TRBJ2-3, with 8 bases matching TRBD2. The CDR3 totals 16 residues. Germline CDR1 reads LGHNA; CDR2 reads YSLEER. With V trimmed by 0 bases and J by 4 bases, 6 bases remained unmatched. The CDR3 spells CASSQDLGLGPDTQYF. The CDR3 DNA follows: TGCGCCAGCAGCCAAGATTTGGGACTAGGGCCAGATACGCAGTATTTT.

V is TRBV13 and J is TRBJ1-3; D call uncertain. V was clipped by 4 bases and J by 2 bases, with 6 bases between them. Germline CDR1 PRHDT, CDR2 FYEKMQ (reference sequence). This CDR3 spans 13 amino acids. This CDR3 reads CASSYTTGNTIYF. CDR3 nucleotide sequence: TGTGCCAGCAGCTATACTACTGGAAACACCATATATTTT.

The sample holds a few counts of this clone. The J gene is TRBJ2-2, the V gene TRBV18, with 10 bases fitting TRBD1. The germline V gene encodes CDR1 KGHSH and CDR2 LQKENI. The trim removed 5 bases at V and 2 bases at J, leaving 5 bases unmatched. This CDR3 has 16 residues. The CDR3, as DNA: TGTGCCAGCTCAGCTTTGACAGGGGGCAACACCGGGGAGCTGTTTTTT. It translates to CASSALTGGNTGELFF.

The chain carries TRBV18 and TRBJ2-7; TRBD1 aligns across 10 bases. The CDR3 is 14 amino acids. In germline, CDR1 is KGHSH, CDR2 LQKENI. The junction had 0 bases not matched to a gene; V was cut back by 3 bases and J by 1 base. CDR3 nucleotides: TGTGCCAGCTCACCGGGACAGGGGTCCTACGAGCAGTACTTC. As protein: CASSPGQGSYEQYF.

This chain joins TRBV29-1 and TRBJ2-2; D not resolved. The length of the CDR3 is 12 residues. V lost 5 bases, J lost 1 base, and 5 bases lay in between. The V gene's germline CDR1 is SQVTM and CDR2 ANQGSEA. CDR3 sequence reads: CSVSRNTGELFF. The CDR3 DNA is TGCAGCGTTAGTAGGAACACCGGGGAGCTGTTTTTT.

Concerning this clone: Other DNA sequences in this sample translate to the same CDR3. This rearrangement joins TRBV27 to TRBJ2-3, with D possibly matching TRBD2 (6 bases). V lost 3 bases and J 9 bases, leaving 13 bases between the germline ends. Germline values: CDR1 MNHEY, CDR2 SMNVEV (reference sequence). The CDR3 totals 13 residues. In DNA form, the CDR3 reads TGTGCCAGCAGTTTTGGGGGGACTGACACGCAGTATTTT. Protein: CASSFGGTDTQYF.

The V call is TRBV19, the J call TRBJ1-5; TRBD1 might be the D (6 bases). V was pared by 6 bases and J by 0 bases, with 18 bases between. Germline V gene sequence: CDR1 LNHDA, CDR2 SQIVND (reference sequence). The CDR3 totals 17 residues. The CDR3 reads CASSRQVGGHSNQPQHF. The DNA for the CDR3 is TGTGCCAGTAGCAGACAGGTAGGAGGACATAGCAATCAGCCCCAGCATTTT.

This rearrangement joins TRBV9 to TRBJ2-2; 10 nucleotides agree with TRBD2. V shed 1 base and J 5 bases; nucleotides not matched to a gene: 2. The CDR3 loop spans 15 amino acids. The germline gives CDR1 SGDLS, CDR2 YYNGEE. The CDR3 reads CASSVSGRVTGELFF. The CDR3 coding sequence is TGTGCCAGCAGCGTAAGCGGGAGGGTAACCGGGGAGCTGTTTTTT.

The chain combines TRBV28 with TRBJ2-2, with 10 bases identical to TRBD1. The germline gives CDR1 MDHEN, CDR2 SYDVKM. J gave up 6 bases and V 4 bases, and 5 bases lay outside the gene matches. The CDR3 has 15 residues. The CDR3 DNA is TGTGCCAGCAGTTCGACCGGGACAGGGGCCGGGGAGCTGTTTTTT. Its protein product is CASSSTGTGAGELFF.

The V call is TRBV14, the J call TRBJ2-1; D is possibly TRBD1 (5 bases). Trimming left V 1 base short and J 8 bases short, with 21 bases between. CDR1 and CDR2 from the germline V gene are SGHDN and FVKESK. CDR3 length equals 17 residues. DNA for the CDR3: TGTGCCAGCAGCCAAGGAGTGGACATTCTTTGGAGACATGAGCAGTTCTTC. Translated, it gives CASSQGVDILWRHEQFF.

V is TRBV5-1 and J is TRBJ2-4; unclear D gene. V lost 4 bases to trimming and J lost 8 bases, with 28 bases between them. Per germline, CDR1 SGHRS and CDR2 YFSETQ. This CDR3 contains 18 residues. Here the CDR3 reads CASSLTKSTTAQGYIQYF. The CDR3 DNA sequence: TGCGCCAGCAGCCTAACTAAGAGTACTACGGCCCAAGGGTACATTCAGTACTTC.

The chain carries TRBV10-2 and TRBJ2-3, with unresolved D. Trimming took 4 bases from V and 5 from J, leaving 1 base between them. Germline CDR1 WSHSY, CDR2 SAAADI. The length of the CDR3 is 10 residues. The CDR3 DNA is TGCGCCAGCAGTGGAGATACGCAGTATTTT. Translated: CASSGDTQYF.

This clone was counted once. This sequence joins TRBV28 and TRBJ1-2; no clear D gene. Germline V CDR1 and CDR2: MDHEN, SYDVKM. Trimming cost V 5 bases and J 7 bases, with 8 bases left between them. The length of the CDR3 is 11 residues. Here the CDR3 reads CASSDSGGYTF. CDR3 DNA: TGTGCCAGCAGTGACTCGGGTGGCTACACCTTC.

This clone turned up a few times. This rearrangement joins TRBV29-1 to TRBJ1-1; D possibly corresponds to TRBD1 (5 bases). Trimming took off 6 bases at V and 5 bases at J, with 16 bases between the two ends. Germline V gene sequence: CDR1 SQVTM, CDR2 ANQGSEA. This CDR3 is built from 13 residues. CDR3 nucleotides: TGCAGCGTACAGTCGGGGGGTGGGACTGAAGCTTTCTTT. This codes for CSVQSGGGTEAFF.

This clone was detected only a few times. The J gene is TRBJ2-3, the V gene TRBV6-6, with 7 nucleotides matching TRBD1. This CDR3 spans 15 amino acids. V lost 6 bases and J lost 2; bases outside the gene matches: 8. CDR1 is MNHNY and CDR2 is SVGAGI in the germline V gene (reference sequence). CDR3: CASSHADRDTDTQYF. As DNA, the CDR3 is TGTGCCAGCAGCCATGCCGACAGGGACACAGATACGCAGTATTTT.

In this sample, this clone turned up a few times. The rearrangement links TRBV2 to TRBJ1-2; no definite D call. Germline lookup yields CDR1 SNHLY and CDR2 FYNNEI. The CDR3 runs 13 residues. V lost 1 base to trimming and J lost 5 bases, with 8 bases between them. CDR3 loop: CASSEDGGYGYTF. The CDR3 bases are TGTGCCAGCAGTGAAGATGGCGGGTATGGCTACACCTTC.

This chain links TRBV19 with TRBJ2-2; 9 bases agree with TRBD2. V trimming: 3 bases; J trimming: 3 bases; junction bases outside the gene matches: 14. Looked up from germline, CDR1 is LNHDA and CDR2 is SQIVND (reference sequence). The CDR3 has 19 amino acids. The CDR3 is CASSMIGLGGGADTGELFF. CDR3 bases: TGTGCCAGTAGTATGATTGGGCTCGGCGGGGGGGCCGACACCGGGGAGCTGTTTTTT. Using reference TRBV19 and TRBJ2-2 for the parts outside the CDR3, the full variable domain is DGGITQSPKYLFRKEGQNVTLSCEQNLNHDAMYWYRQDPGQGLRLIYYSQIVNDFQKGDIAEGYSVSREKKESFPLTVTSAQKNPTAFYLCASSMIGLGGGADTGELFFGEGSRLTVL.

The J gene is TRBJ1-5, the V gene TRBV7-8, with D maybe TRBD1 (5 bases). The CDR3 contains 14 residues. With 1 base removed from V and 2 bases from J, the gap between germline ends came to 6 bases. CDR1 and CDR2 from the germline V gene are SGHVS and FQNEAQ. The CDR3 bases are TGTGCCAGCAGCTTAGGGGGCGGCAATCAGCCCCAGCATTTT. Translated: CASSLGGGNQPQHF.

This clone has just a few counts. The CDR3 coding sequence is TGCGCCAGCAGCCCCTGGGCGGGACAGGGGAACGAGCAGTACTTC. Translated: CASSPWAGQGNEQYF. The chain recombines TRBV5-1 with TRBJ2-7; 10 bases are shared with TRBD1. This CDR3 has 15 amino acids. Trimming at V came to 4 bases and at J to 5 bases, leaving 9 bases not matched to a gene. CDR1 is SGHRS, CDR2 YFSETQ, per germline.

This chain joins TRBV4-1 and TRBJ2-7, with D perhaps matching TRBD2 (5 bases). Trimming took off 3 bases at V and 4 bases at J, with 16 bases between the two ends. Germline V gene data show CDR1 as MGHRA and CDR2 as YSYEKL. CDR3 length: 15 residues. The CDR3 region has the DNA TGCGCCAGCAGCCAGATGAGCGGAGGACGTTACGAGCAGTACTTC. Its translation: CASSQMSGGRYEQYF.

The V gene is TRBV19, the J gene TRBJ1-4; no reliable D call. Per the germline V gene, CDR1 is LNHDA and CDR2 is SQIVND (reference sequence). This CDR3 region has 15 residues. Trimming stripped 5 bases from V and 0 bases from J, with 10 bases between. CDR3 sequence reads: CASSAGIATNEKLFF. The CDR3 nucleotides are TGTGCCAGTAGTGCCGGGATTGCAACTAATGAAAAACTGTTTTTT. The variable domain in full, with the rest retrieved from reference TRBV19 and TRBJ1-4, is DGGITQSPKYLFRKEGQNVTLSCEQNLNHDAMYWYRQDPGQGLRLIYYSQIVNDFQKGDIAEGYSVSREKKESFPLTVTSAQKNPTAFYLCASSAGIATNEKLFFGSGTQLSVL.

The CDR3 is CASSGAGGLRDTQYF. The CDR3 bases are TGTGCCAGCAGCGGCGCGGGGGGGCTGAGAGATACGCAGTATTTT. This sequence joins TRBV7-9 and TRBJ2-3; 9 positions match TRBD2. The CDR3 runs 15 residues. Trimming removed 5 bases from V and 5 bases from J; junction bases left unmatched: 8. CDR1 is SEHNR, CDR2 FQNEAQ, per germline (reference sequence). Using reference TRBV7-9 and TRBJ2-3 for the parts outside the CDR3, the full variable domain is DTGVSQNPRHKITKRGQNVTFRCDPISEHNRLYWYRQTLGQGPEFLTYFQNEAQLEKSRLLSDRFSAERPKGSFSTLEIQRTEQGDSAMYLCASSGAGGLRDTQYFGPGTRLTVL.

The V gene is TRBV15, the J gene TRBJ1-5, with 7 bases that match TRBD1. There are 16 residues in the CDR3. The germline V gene encodes CDR1 LNHNV and CDR2 YYDKDF (reference sequence). Trimming took 6 bases from V and 3 from J; bases not matched to a gene: 11. The CDR3 is CATRRLQGVANQPQHF. The CDR3 DNA reads as TGTGCCACCAGGAGACTTCAGGGGGTTGCCAATCAGCCCCAGCATTTT.